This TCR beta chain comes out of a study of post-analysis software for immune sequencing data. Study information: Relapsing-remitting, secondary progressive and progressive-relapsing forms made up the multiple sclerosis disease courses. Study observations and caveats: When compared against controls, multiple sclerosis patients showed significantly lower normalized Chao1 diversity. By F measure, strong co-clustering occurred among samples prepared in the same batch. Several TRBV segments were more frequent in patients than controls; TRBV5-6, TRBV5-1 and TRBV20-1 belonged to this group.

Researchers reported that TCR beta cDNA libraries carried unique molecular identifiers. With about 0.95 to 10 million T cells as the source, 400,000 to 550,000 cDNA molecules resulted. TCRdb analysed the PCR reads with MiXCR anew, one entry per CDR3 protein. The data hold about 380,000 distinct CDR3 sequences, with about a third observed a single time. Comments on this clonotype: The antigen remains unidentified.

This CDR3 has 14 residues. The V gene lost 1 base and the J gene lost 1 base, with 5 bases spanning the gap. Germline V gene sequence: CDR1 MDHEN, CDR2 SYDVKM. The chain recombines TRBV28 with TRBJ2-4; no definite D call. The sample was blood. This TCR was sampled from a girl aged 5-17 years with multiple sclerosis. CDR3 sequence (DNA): TGTGCCAGCAGTTTATTGGGTGCCAAAAACATTCAGTACTTC. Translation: CASSLLGAKNIQYF.